These 28 T cell receptor beta chains originate from one sample sequenced in a study of beta chain features in type 1 diabetes. Since all of the isolated RNA was reverse transcribed, expressed TCRB transcripts were what got sequenced. The repertoire was sequenced with immunoSEQ multiplex PCR; TCRdb's copy has only in-frame clones and lacks some. Among approximately 100,000 clones listed, 30% to 50% were seen once. Material: stem cell memory CD4+ T cells from blood. The receptors here all came from a woman under 30 in good health.

A few counts support this clone. This chain links TRBV2 with TRBJ2-4, with D tentatively TRBD2 (6 bases). Trimming removed 0 bases at V and 4 bases at J, with 16 bases between. The germline gives CDR1 SNHLY, CDR2 FYNNEI. This CDR3 contains 17 residues. CDR3 DNA sequence: TGTGCCAGCAGTGAAGCGCTTCGGGGAGGAAGTAAAAACATTCAGTACTTC. Translation gives CASSEALRGGSKNIQYF.

This sequence joins TRBV30 and TRBJ2-1, with 9 bases fitting TRBD2. Germline lookup yields CDR1 GTSNPN and CDR2 SVGIG (reference sequence). The CDR3 covers 16 residues. Unmatched junction bases numbered 11, after V lost 1 base and J lost 7 bases. The CDR3 is CAWSGQSSGIGNEQFF. CDR3 sequence (DNA): TGTGCCTGGAGTGGTCAGTCTAGCGGGATCGGGAATGAGCAGTTCTTC.

This sequence joins TRBV15 and TRBJ1-5, with D hard to call. V lost 8 bases to trimming and J lost 5 bases, with 13 bases between them. CDR1 and CDR2 from the germline V gene are LNHNV and YYDKDF (reference sequence). CDR3 length: 13 amino acids. CDR3 residues: CATSSLGDQPQHF. In DNA form, the CDR3 reads TGTGCCACCTCCAGTCTCGGGGATCAGCCCCAGCATTTT. The entire variable domain, with the rest obtained from reference TRBV15 and TRBJ1-5, is as follows: DAMVIQNPRYQVTQFGKPVTLSCSQTLNHNVMYWYQQKSSQAPKLLFHYYDKDFNNEADTPDNFQSRRPNTSFCFLDIRSPGLGDTAMYLCATSSLGDQPQHFGDGTRLSIL.

The rearrangement links TRBV5-1 to TRBJ1-5, with D possibly matching TRBD1 (6 bases). CDR3 length: 14 residues. CDR1 and CDR2 (germline): SGHRS, YFSETQ. V lost 1 base and J 6 bases, leaving 11 bases between the germline ends. Here the CDR3 DNA reads TGCGCCAGCAGCTTGTCAGGGGCCGGTCAGCCCCAGCATTTT. This encodes CASSLSGAGQPQHF.

The chain carries TRBV30 and TRBJ2-7, with D perhaps TRBD1 (6 bases). The V gene's germline CDR1 is GTSNPN and CDR2 SVGIG (reference sequence). V lost 4 bases and J lost 7, with 11 bases in between. The CDR3 length is 11 residues. DNA for the CDR3: TGTGCCTGGAACAGGGTGGGGGAGCAGTACTTC. It codes for CAWNRVGEQYF.

This chain links TRBV18 with TRBJ2-7; 8 bases fit TRBD1. Germline CDR1 and CDR2: KGHSH and LQKENI. The CDR3 sequence is 13 residues long. The V gene end was trimmed by 3 bases and the J gene end by 6 bases; junction bases not matched to a gene: 4. CDR3 sequence (DNA): TGTGCCAGCTCACCTTTAGACAGGGGCGAGCAGTACTTC. Its protein is CASSPLDRGEQYF.

The chain uses TRBV18 and TRBJ2-5; a weak D match, TRBD1 (5 bases). There are 13 residues in the CDR3. CDR1 and CDR2 from the germline V gene are KGHSH and LQKENI. The ends were cut back, 3 bases at V and 6 bases at J, with 11 bases in the middle. CDR3 in DNA: TGTGCCAGCTCACCTGTAAGGGGCCAGACCCAGTACTTC. Protein sequence: CASSPVRGQTQYF.

This clone has ten or more counts. The chain employs TRBV10-3 and TRBJ2-5; TRBD2 is a possible D gene (5 bases). Germline V CDR1 and CDR2: ENHRY, SYGVKD. V was pared by 8 bases and J by 5 bases, with 15 bases between. This CDR3 is 13 amino acids long. This CDR3 is CAIQPDTGETQYF. The CDR3 nucleotides are TGTGCCATCCAACCCGACACGGGGGAGACCCAGTACTTC.

The chain has TRBV5-4 and TRBJ2-2; TRBD2 might be the D (6 bases). V was shortened by 2 bases and J by 5 bases, with 7 bases between the two germline ends. This CDR3 has 13 residues. Germline CDR1 SGHNT, CDR2 YYREEE (reference sequence). Here the CDR3 DNA reads TGTGCCAGCAGCTTTGGAGGGACCGGGGAGCTGTTTTTT. Encoded protein: CASSFGGTGELFF.

The chain has TRBV6-6 and TRBJ2-7; 11 bases map to TRBD2. The V gene's germline CDR1 is MNHNY and CDR2 SVGAGI (reference sequence). The trim removed 6 bases at V and 7 bases at J, leaving 8 bases unmatched. There are 14 residues in the CDR3. The CDR3 nucleotides are TGTGCCAGCAGGGGACTAGCGGATTGGGGGGAGCAGTACTTC. Translating gives CASRGLADWGEQYF.

This clone appeared a few times. The chain joins TRBV11-2 to TRBJ2-5, with no clear D. CDR1 SGHAT and CDR2 FQNNGV come from the germline V gene. Trimming shortened V by 5 bases and J by 2 bases, and 3 bases separated the two germline ends. This CDR3 region has 11 residues. In DNA, the CDR3 is TGTGCCAGCAGCATACAAGAGACCCAGTACTTC. This sequence encodes CASSIQETQYF. The full variable domain, with the rest looked up from reference TRBV11-2 and TRBJ2-5, is EAGVAQSPRYKIIEKRQSVAFWCNPISGHATLYWYQQILGQGPKLLIQFQNNGVVDDSQLPKDRFSAERLKGVDSTLKIQPAKLEDSAVYLCASSIQETQYFGPGTRLLVL.

This clone was detected a few times. The chain is built from TRBV2 and TRBJ2-5; 8 bases align to TRBD2. This CDR3 has 14 residues. Germline CDR1 is SNHLY and CDR2 is FYNNEI. V shed 5 bases and J 5 bases; nucleotides not matched to a gene: 7. The CDR3 is CASSSTSARETQYF. For the CDR3, the DNA is TGTGCCAGCAGTTCGACTAGCGCCCGGGAGACCCAGTACTTC.

This clone has a handful of counts. The rearrangement joins TRBV5-4 to TRBJ2-7, with 13 positions matching TRBD2. CDR1 is SGHNT, CDR2 YYREEE, per germline (reference sequence). V dropped 2 bases and J dropped 7; count of bases not matched to a gene: 6. The CDR3 totals 15 residues. CDR3 sequence: CASSFTGTSGKEQYF. The CDR3 DNA reads TGTGCCAGCAGCTTCACCGGGACTAGCGGGAAGGAGCAGTACTTC.

The chain carries TRBV28 and TRBJ2-7, with 10 bases lining up with TRBD1. The CDR3 spans 15 residues. The germline CDR1 and CDR2 sequences are MDHEN and SYDVKM. Losses at the gene ends were 5 bases for V and 5 bases for J; bases not matched to a gene: 9. The CDR3 coding sequence is TGTGCCAGCAGTCTTACCGGGACAGGGGTCAACGAGCAGTACTTC. Translating it yields CASSLTGTGVNEQYF.

The chain combines TRBV9 with TRBJ2-3; D might be TRBD1 (7 bases). The CDR3 extends over 16 amino acids. Trimming left V 4 bases short and J 3 bases short, with 18 bases between. Germline V gives CDR1 SGDLS, CDR2 YYNGEE. The CDR3 DNA follows: TGTGCCAGCAGCTCCCGGAGGGGGCTAGCTACAGATACGCAGTATTTT. Translated, it gives CASSSRRGLATDTQYF. The full variable domain, completed using reference TRBV9 and TRBJ2-3, is DSGVTQTPKHLITATGQRVTLRCSPRSGDLSVYWYQQSLDQGLQFLIQYYNGEERAKGNILERFSAQQFPDLHSELNLSSLELGDSALYFCASSSRRGLATDTQYFGPGTRLTVL.

V gene TRBV9 combines with J gene TRBJ2-7; D is possibly TRBD1 (5 bases). CDR3 length: 14 amino acids. Germline assignment: CDR1 SGDLS and CDR2 YYNGEE. The V end was cut by 4 bases, the J end by 2 bases, with 13 bases between. In DNA form, the CDR3 reads TGTGCCAGCAGCCAGGGCCCTATCACCTACGAGCAGTACTTC. Its translation: CASSQGPITYEQYF.

This chain links TRBV5-1 with TRBJ2-3; D remains ambiguous. This CDR3 comprises 14 residues. Germline V gene lookup returns CDR1 SGHRS and CDR2 YFSETQ. The ends were cut back, 1 base at V and 5 bases at J, with 11 bases in the middle. For the CDR3, the DNA is TGCGCCAGCAGCTTGTACGAAAGAGGAGATACGCAGTATTTT. Encoded protein: CASSLYERGDTQYF.

This clone was counted only a few times. V gene TRBV28 combines with J gene TRBJ2-1; 14 bases are shared with TRBD2. The germline CDR1 and CDR2 sequences are MDHEN and SYDVKM. This CDR3 is built from 16 residues. V was pared by 5 bases and J by 15 bases, with 15 bases of the junction left unmatched. The CDR3 here is CASSTAGTSGSKGTFF. CDR3 DNA: TGTGCCAGCAGTACCGCCGGGACTAGCGGGAGCAAGGGGACGTTCTTC.

This clone appeared a few times. The chain carries TRBV5-1 and TRBJ1-1; D is ambiguous. Germline lookup yields CDR1 SGHRS and CDR2 YFSETQ. V lost 7 bases and J 3 bases, leaving 16 bases between the germline ends. The CDR3 sequence is 14 residues long. The CDR3 DNA sequence: TGCGCCAGCTCGGACGGAGGAGGCTACACTGAAGCTTTCTTT. Residues: CASSDGGGYTEAFF.

This chain links TRBV21-1 with TRBJ2-4; the table's D call, TRBD2, was not checked against the DNA. TRBV21-1 is designated a pseudogene. The CDR3 is 15 residues long. The chain's CDR3 is CASKTCGQDKNIQYF. The CDR3 DNA is TGTGCCTCAAAGACTTGCGGGCAGGACAAAAACATTCAGTACTTC.

V gene TRBV5-6 combines with J gene TRBJ2-1, with 12 bases identical to TRBD1. CDR1 and CDR2 from the germline V gene are SGHDT and YYEEEE. The CDR3 extends over 15 amino acids. V lost 0 bases and J lost 8; bases outside the gene matches: 3. The CDR3 spells CASSLVGTGGDEQFF. CDR3 nucleotide sequence: TGTGCCAGCAGCTTGGTGGGGACAGGGGGCGATGAGCAGTTCTTC.

The chain employs TRBV5-4 and TRBJ1-1, with D maybe TRBD1 (5 bases). V was clipped by 0 bases and J by 0 bases, with 9 bases between them. There are 15 residues in the CDR3. Germline-derived CDR1 and CDR2 are SGHNT and YYREEE (reference sequence). The DNA of the CDR3 is TGTGCCAGCAGCTTGGCCCCAGGGATGAACACTGAAGCTTTCTTT. This codes for CASSLAPGMNTEAFF.

The chain joins TRBV10-3 to TRBJ2-7; 10 bases are a match to TRBD2. V lost 8 bases, J lost 3 bases, and 7 bases stayed unmatched. Per germline, CDR1 ENHRY and CDR2 SYGVKD. This CDR3 region has 14 residues. As DNA, the CDR3 is TGTGCCATCGCTCGGACTAGCGGAAACTACGAGCAGTACTTC. It translates to CAIARTSGNYEQYF.

V usage is TRBV7-9 and J usage is TRBJ2-2; 7 bases are shared with TRBD1. The CDR3 spans 14 residues. Looked up from germline, CDR1 is SEHNR and CDR2 is FQNEAQ (reference sequence). With V trimmed by 3 bases and J by 6 bases, 4 bases remained unmatched. CDR3 sequence: CASSFPGGSGELFF. CDR3 nucleotides: TGTGCCAGCAGCTTTCCAGGGGGTTCCGGGGAGCTGTTTTTT. Full variable domain (remainder filled in from reference TRBV7-9 and TRBJ2-2): DTGVSQNPRHKITKRGQNVTFRCDPISEHNRLYWYRQTLGQGPEFLTYFQNEAQLEKSRLLSDRFSAERPKGSFSTLEIQRTEQGDSAMYLCASSFPGGSGELFFGEGSRLTVL.

This clone was recorded a few times. This chain links TRBV7-2 with TRBJ2-2, with D maybe TRBD1 (5 bases). The germline V gene has CDR1 SGHTA and CDR2 FQGNSA. V was shortened by 5 bases and J by 4 bases, with 17 bases between the two germline ends. The CDR3 has 16 amino acids. The CDR3, as DNA: TGTGCCAGCAGCCTCCATGGGGCGACCTCCACCGGGGAGCTGTTTTTT. Translation: CASSLHGATSTGELFF.

The sample holds a few counts of this clone. The J gene is TRBJ2-4, the V gene TRBV18; D gene unclear. Between the trimmed V and J ends, which lost 1 base and 0 bases, there was a span of 10 bases. Germline loops: CDR1 KGHSH, CDR2 LQKENI. This CDR3 contains 16 residues. CDR3 in DNA: TGTGCCAGCTCACCACTTCCCAGACTAGCCAAAAACATTCAGTACTTC. It specifies CASSPLPRLAKNIQYF. Variable domain in full (rest from reference TRBV18 and TRBJ2-4): NAGVMQNPRHLVRRRGQEARLRCSPMKGHSHVYWYRQLPEEGLKFMVYLQKENIIDESGMPKERFSAEFPKEGPSILRIQQVVRGDSAAYFCASSPLPRLAKNIQYFGAGTRLSVL.

This clone occurred once. The V call is TRBV7-9, the J call TRBJ1-1; the match to TRBD1 covers 9 bases. The ends lost 2 bases at V and 6 bases at J; junction bases unmatched: 1. The germline gives CDR1 SEHNR, CDR2 FQNEAQ (reference sequence). CDR3 length equals 13 residues. The CDR3 nucleotides are TGTGCCAGCAGCTTAAGACAGGGGGCTGAAGCTTTCTTT. Residues: CASSLRQGAEAFF.

This rearrangement joins TRBV5-1 to TRBJ2-7, with a possible D match to TRBD1 (5 bases). CDR1 is SGHRS, CDR2 YFSETQ, per germline. The CDR3 has 14 residues. Between the trimmed V and J ends, which lost 0 bases and 5 bases, there was a span of 12 bases. This CDR3 reads CASSLVGRVNEQYF. CDR3 bases: TGCGCCAGCAGCTTGGTTGGCAGGGTCAACGAGCAGTACTTC. Variable domain in full (rest from reference TRBV5-1 and TRBJ2-7): KAGVTQTPRYLIKTRGQQVTLSCSPISGHRSVSWYQQTPGQGLQFLFEYFSETQRNKGNFPGRFSGRQFSNSRSEMNVSTLELGDSALYLCASSLVGRVNEQYFGPGTRLTVT.